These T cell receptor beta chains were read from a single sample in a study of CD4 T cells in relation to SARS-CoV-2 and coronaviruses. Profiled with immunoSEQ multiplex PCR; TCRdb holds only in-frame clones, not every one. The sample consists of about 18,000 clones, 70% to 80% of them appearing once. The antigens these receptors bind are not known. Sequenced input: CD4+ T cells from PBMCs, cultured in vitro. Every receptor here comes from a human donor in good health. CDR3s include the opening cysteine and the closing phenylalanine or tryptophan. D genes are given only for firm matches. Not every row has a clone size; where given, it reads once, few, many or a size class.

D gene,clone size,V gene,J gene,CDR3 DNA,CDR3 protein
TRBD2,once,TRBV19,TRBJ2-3,TGTGCCAGTAGTGGCGGGACTAGCGGGAGAACAGATACGCAGTATTTT,CASSGGTSGRTDTQYF
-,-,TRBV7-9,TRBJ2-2,TGTGCCAGCAGCGACAGTAACACCGGGGAGCTGTTTTTT,CASSDSNTGELFF
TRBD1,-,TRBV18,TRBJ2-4,TGTGCCAGCTCGGCCTTCCGGGACAGGGGCCTTAAAAACATTCAGTACTTC,CASSAFRDRGLKNIQYF
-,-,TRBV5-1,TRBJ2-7,TGCGCCAGCAGCTTCACAGTAACCTACGAGCAGTACTTC,CASSFTVTYEQYF
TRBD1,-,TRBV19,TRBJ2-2,TGTGCCAGTAGCATGACAGGGGGAACCGGGGAGCTGTTTTTT,CASSMTGGTGELFF
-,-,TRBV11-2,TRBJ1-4,TGTGCCAGCAGCAAAGACGGGGGGGCGGCTAATGAAAAACTGTTTTTT,CASSKDGGAANEKLFF
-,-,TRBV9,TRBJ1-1,TGTGCCAGCAGCGTAAAGCCAGGAACCACTGAAGCTTTCTTT,CASSVKPGTTEAFF
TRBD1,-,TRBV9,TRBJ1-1,TGTGCCAGCAGCGTAGGACCGGGACAGGCGAACACTGAAGCTTTCTTT,CASSVGPGQANTEAFF
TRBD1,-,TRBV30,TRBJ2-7,TGTGCCTGGGGTAGTGCACGGACAGGGGGCTTGTACGAGCAGTACTTC,CAWGSARTGGLYEQYF
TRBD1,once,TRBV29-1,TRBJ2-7,TGCAGCGCCGGACAGGGTTTCTACGAGCAGTACTTC,CSAGQGFYEQYF
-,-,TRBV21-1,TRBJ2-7,TGTGCCAGCAGCAGGACACCGATCTACGAGCAGTACTTC,CASSRTPIYEQYF
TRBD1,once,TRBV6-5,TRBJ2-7,TGTGCCAGCAGCAGGGACAGGGTCTACGAGCAGTACTTC,CASSRDRVYEQYF
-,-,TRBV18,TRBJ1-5,TGTGCCAGCTCACCGTCAACTTCCGGGACCCCAAGAGCCCAGCATTTT,CASSPSTSGTPRAQHF